This TCR beta chain was captured in a study of cytotoxic CD8 clonotypes in ibrutinib-treated CLL. Findings of the study overall: Higher clonality was seen at ibrutinib response and a return toward baseline at progression.

CDR3 length: 9 amino acids. Germline V gene sequence: CDR1 WNHNN, CDR2 SYGVQD (reference sequence). Repertoires were generated with immunoSEQ multiplex PCR, while TCRdb's copy carries only in-frame clones and drops some. The sample lists around 77,000 clones; 80% were seen once. Of note for this clone: Its antigen is undetermined. Germline and junction disagree at one end, which may indicate a read error.

The sequence was obtained from a human donor with chronic lymphocytic leukemia. The chain couples TRBV10-1 to TRBJ1-4; no definite D call. The starting material was PBMCs, obtained at disease progression, from a patient treated with ibrutinib. The CDR3 here is CASESFRGF. The CDR3, as DNA: TGCGCCAGTGAAAGTTTTAGAGGGTTT.